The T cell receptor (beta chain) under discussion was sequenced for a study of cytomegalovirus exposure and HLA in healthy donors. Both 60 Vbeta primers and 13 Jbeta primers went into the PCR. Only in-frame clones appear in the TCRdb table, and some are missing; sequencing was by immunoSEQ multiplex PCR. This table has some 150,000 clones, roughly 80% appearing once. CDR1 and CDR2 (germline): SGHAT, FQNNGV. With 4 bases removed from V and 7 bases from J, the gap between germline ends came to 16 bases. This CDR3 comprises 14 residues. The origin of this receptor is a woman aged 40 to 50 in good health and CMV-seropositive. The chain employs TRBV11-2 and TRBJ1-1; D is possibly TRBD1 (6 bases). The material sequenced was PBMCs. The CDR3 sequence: CASSSQNYRVEAFF. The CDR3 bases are TGTGCCAGCAGCTCGCAAAATTACAGGGTTGAAGCTTTCTTT.